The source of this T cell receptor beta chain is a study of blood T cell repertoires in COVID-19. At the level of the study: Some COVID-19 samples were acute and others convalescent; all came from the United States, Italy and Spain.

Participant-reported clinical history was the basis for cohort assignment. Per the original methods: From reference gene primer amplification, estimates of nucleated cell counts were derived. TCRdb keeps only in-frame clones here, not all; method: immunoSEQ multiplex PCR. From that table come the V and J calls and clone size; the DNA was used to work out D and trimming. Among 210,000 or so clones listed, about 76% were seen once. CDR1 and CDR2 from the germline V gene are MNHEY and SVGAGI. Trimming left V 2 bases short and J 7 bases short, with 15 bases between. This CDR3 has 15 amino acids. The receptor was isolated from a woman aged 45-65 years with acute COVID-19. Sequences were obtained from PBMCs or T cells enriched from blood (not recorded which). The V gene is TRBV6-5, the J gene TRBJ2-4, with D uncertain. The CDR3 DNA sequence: TGTGCCAGCAGTTACACCCCAGACACCCAGAACATTCAGTACTTC. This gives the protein CASSYTPDTQNIQYF.